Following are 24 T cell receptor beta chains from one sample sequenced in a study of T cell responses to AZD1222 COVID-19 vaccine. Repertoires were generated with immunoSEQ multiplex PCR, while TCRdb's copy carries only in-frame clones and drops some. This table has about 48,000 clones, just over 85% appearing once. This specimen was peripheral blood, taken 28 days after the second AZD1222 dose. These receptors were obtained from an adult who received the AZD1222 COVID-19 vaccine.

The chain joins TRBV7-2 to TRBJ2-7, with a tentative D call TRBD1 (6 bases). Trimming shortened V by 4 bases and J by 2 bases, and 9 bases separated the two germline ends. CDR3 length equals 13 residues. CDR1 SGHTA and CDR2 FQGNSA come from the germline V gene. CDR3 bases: TGTGCCAGCAGCTGGGACACACCCTACGAGCAGTACTTC. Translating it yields CASSWDTPYEQYF.

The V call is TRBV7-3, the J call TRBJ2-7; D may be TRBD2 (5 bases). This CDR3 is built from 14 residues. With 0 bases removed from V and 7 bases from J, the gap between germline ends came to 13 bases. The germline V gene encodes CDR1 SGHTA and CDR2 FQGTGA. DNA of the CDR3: TGTGCCAGCAGCTTAACGGAGCGATCGGGGGAGCAGTACTTC. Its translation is CASSLTERSGEQYF.

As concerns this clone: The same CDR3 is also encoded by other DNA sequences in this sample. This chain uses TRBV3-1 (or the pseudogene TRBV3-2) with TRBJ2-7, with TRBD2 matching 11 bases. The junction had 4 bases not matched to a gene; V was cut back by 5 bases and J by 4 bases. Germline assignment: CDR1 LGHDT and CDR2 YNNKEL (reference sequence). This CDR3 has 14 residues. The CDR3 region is CASSGTSGSYEQYF. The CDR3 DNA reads TGTGCCAGCAGCGGGACTAGCGGTTCATACGAGCAGTACTTC.

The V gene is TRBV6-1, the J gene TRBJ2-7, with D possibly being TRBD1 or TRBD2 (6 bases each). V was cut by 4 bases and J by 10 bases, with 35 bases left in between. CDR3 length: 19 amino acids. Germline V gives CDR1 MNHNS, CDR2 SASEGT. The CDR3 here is CASSAFPTGGGHELPLQYF. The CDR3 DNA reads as TGTGCCAGCAGTGCATTCCCCACCGGGGGCGGCCACGAACTTCCCTTACAGTACTTC.

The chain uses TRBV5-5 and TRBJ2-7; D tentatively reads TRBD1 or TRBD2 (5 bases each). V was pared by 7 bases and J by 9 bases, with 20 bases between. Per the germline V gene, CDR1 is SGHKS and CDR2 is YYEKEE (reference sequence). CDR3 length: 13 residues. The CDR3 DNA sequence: TGTGCCAGCGGTCTCGGGACCCCCCGGCGGCAGTACTTC. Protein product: CASGLGTPRRQYF.

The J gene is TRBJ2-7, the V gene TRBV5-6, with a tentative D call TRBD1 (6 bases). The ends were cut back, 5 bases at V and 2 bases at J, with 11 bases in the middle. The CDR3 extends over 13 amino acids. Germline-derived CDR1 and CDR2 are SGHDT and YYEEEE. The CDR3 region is CASSPRGPYEQYF. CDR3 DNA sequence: TGTGCCAGCAGTCCCAGGGGACCCTACGAGCAGTACTTC. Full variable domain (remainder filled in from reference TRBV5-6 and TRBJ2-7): DAGVTQSPTHLIKTRGQQVTLRCSPKSGHDTVSWYQQALGQGPQFIFQYYEEEERQRGNFPDRFSGHQFPNYSSELNVNALLLGDSALYLCASSPRGPYEQYFGPGTRLTVT.

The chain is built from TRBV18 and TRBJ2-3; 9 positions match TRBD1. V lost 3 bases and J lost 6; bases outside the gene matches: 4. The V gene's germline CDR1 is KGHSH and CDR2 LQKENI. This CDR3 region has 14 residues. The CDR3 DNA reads TGTGCCAGCTCACCGGGACAGGGATGGGATACGCAGTATTTT. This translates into CASSPGQGWDTQYF.

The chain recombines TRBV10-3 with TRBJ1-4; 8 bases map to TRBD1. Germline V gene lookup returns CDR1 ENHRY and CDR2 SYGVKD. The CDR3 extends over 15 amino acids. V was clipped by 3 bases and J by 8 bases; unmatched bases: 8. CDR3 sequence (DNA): TGTGCCATCAGTGACCGGCAGGGGGCGAACGAAAAACTGTTTTTT. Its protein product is CAISDRQGANEKLFF.

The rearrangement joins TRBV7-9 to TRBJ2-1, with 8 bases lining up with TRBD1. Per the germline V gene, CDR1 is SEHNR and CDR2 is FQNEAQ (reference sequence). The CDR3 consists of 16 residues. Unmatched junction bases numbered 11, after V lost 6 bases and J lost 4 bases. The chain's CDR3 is CASSPPGQGAYNEQFF. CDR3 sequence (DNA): TGTGCCAGCAGTCCGCCGGGGCAGGGGGCATACAATGAGCAGTTCTTC.

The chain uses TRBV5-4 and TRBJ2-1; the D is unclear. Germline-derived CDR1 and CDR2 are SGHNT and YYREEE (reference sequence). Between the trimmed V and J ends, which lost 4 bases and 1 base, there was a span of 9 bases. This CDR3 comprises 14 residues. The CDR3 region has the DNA TGTGCCAGCAGCGAGGACCTTTCCTACAATGAGCAGTTCTTC. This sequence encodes CASSEDLSYNEQFF.

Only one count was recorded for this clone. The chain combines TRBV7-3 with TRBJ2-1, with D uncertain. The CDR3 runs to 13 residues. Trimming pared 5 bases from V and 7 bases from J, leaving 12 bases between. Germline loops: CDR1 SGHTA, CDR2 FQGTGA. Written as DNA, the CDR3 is TGTGCCAGCAGCGGAGACCGGTGGAATGAGCAGTTCTTC. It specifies CASSGDRWNEQFF.

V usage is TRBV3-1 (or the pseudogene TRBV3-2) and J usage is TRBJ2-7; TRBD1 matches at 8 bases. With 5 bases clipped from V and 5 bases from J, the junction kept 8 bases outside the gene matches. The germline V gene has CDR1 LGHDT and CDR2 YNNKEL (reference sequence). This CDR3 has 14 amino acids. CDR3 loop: CASSIRTGPDEQYF. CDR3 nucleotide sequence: TGTGCCAGCAGCATACGGACAGGGCCTGACGAGCAGTACTTC.

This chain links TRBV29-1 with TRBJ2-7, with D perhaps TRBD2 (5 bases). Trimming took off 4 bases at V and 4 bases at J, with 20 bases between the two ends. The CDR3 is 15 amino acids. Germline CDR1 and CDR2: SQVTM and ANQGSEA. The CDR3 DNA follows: TGCAGCGTTGCGCACTCGACGGGGTTTTTATACGAGCAGTACTTC. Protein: CSVAHSTGFLYEQYF.

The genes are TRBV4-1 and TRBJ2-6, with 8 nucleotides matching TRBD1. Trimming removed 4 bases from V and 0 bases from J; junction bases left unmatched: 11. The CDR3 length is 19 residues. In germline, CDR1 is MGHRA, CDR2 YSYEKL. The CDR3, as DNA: TGCGCCAGCAGCCCACCACCGAGACAGGGGATCTCTGGGGCCAACGTCCTGACTTTC. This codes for CASSPPPRQGISGANVLTF.

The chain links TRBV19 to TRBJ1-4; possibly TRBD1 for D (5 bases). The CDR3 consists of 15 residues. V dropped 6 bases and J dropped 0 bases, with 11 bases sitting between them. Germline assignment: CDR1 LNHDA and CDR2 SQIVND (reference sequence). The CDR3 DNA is TGTGCCAGTAGGCCACGAGGGGCAACTAATGAAAAACTGTTTTTT. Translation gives CASRPRGATNEKLFF.

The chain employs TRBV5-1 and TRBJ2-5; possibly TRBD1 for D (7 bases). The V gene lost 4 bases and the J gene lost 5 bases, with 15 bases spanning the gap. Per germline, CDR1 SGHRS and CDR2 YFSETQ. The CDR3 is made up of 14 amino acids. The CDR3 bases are TGCGCCAGCAGCGTGGAGGCAGGGGGGGAGACCCAGTACTTC. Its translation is CASSVEAGGETQYF.

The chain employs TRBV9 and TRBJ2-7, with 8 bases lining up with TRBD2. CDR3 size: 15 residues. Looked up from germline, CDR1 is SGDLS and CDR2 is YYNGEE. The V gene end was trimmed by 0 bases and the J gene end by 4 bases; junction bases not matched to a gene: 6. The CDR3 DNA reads TGTGCCAGCAGCGTAGGACCTATAGCGGGATACGAGCAGTACTTC. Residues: CASSVGPIAGYEQYF.

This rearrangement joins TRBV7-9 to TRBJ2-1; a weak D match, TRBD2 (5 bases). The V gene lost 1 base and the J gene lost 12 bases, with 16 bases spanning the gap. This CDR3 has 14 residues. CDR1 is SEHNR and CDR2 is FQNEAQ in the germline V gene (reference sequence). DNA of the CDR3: TGTGCCAGCAGCTTAGGGGTGGATAGCGACCCGCAGTTCTTC. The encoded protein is CASSLGVDSDPQFF. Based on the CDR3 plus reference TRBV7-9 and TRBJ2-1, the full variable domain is DTGVSQNPRHKITKRGQNVTFRCDPISEHNRLYWYRQTLGQGPEFLTYFQNEAQLEKSRLLSDRFSAERPKGSFSTLEIQRTEQGDSAMYLCASSLGVDSDPQFFGPGTRLTVL.

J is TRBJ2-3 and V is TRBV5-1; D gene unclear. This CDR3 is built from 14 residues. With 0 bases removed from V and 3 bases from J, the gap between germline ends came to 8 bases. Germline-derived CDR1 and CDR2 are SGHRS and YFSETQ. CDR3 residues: CASSLEATTDTQYF. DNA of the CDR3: TGCGCCAGCAGCTTGGAGGCCACAACAGATACGCAGTATTTT.

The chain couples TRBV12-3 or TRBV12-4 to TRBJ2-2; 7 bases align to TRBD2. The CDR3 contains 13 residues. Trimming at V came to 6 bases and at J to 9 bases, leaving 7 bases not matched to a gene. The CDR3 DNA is TGTGCCAGCAGCCCTAGCGGCGCCCGGGAGCTGTTTTTT. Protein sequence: CASSPSGARELFF.

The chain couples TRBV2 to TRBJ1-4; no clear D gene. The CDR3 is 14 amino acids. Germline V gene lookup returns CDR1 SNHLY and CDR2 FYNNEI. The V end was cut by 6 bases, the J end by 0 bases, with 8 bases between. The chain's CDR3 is CASSSGTTNEKLFF. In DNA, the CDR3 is TGTGCCAGCAGCAGTGGGACAACTAATGAAAAACTGTTTTTT.

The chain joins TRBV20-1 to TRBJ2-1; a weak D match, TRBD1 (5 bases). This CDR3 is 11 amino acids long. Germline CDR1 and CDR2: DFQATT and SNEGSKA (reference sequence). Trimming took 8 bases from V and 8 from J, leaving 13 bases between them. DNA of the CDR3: TGCAGTCCGGGCCAAGGGGATGAGCAGTTCTTC. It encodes CSPGQGDEQFF.

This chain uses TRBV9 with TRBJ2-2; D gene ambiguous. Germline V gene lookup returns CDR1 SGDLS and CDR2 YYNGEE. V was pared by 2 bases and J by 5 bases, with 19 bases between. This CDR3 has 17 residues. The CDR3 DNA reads TGTGCCAGCAGCGTCCGGCCCTCCGCTCTGGGAACCGGGGAGCTGTTTTTT. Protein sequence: CASSVRPSALGTGELFF.

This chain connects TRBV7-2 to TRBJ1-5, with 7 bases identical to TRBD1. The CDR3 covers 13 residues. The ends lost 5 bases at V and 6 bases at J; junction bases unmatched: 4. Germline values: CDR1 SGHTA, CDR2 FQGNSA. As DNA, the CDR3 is TGTGCCAGCAGCCTCGACAGGGTTCAGCCCCAGCATTTT. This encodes CASSLDRVQPQHF. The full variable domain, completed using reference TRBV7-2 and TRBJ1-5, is GAGVSQSPSNKVTEKGKDVELRCDPISGHTALYWYRQSLGQGLEFLIYFQGNSAPDKSGLPSDRFSAERTGGSVSTLTIQRTQQEDSAVYLCASSLDRVQPQHFGDGTRLSIL.